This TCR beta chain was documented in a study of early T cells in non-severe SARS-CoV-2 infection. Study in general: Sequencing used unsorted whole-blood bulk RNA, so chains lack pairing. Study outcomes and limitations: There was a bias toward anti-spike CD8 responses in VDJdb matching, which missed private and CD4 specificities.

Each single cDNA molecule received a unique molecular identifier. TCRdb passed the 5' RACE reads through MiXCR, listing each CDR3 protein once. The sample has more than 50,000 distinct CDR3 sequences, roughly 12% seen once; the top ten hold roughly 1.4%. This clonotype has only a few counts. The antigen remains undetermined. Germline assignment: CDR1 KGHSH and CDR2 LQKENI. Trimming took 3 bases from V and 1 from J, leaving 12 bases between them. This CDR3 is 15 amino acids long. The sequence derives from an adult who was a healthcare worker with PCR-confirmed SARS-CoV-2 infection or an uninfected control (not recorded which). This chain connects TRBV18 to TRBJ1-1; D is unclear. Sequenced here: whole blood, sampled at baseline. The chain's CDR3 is CASSPAIGGNTEAFF. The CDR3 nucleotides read TGTGCCAGCTCACCCGCGATAGGAGGGAACACTGAAGCTTTCTTT.